This is a list of T cell receptor beta chains from one sample in a study of human T cells and chemical hapten exposure. TCRdb reprocessed the RACE reads via MiXCR and lists one record per CDR3 protein. The data contain about 120,000 distinct CDR3 sequences, roughly 13% of them singletons. Sequences were derived from whole blood, sampled in connection with sensitization to the hapten diphenylcyclopropenone (DPC). These receptors were taken from a man younger than 30 with alopecia areata. Some clones in this sample may be carry-over from other donors' samples. CDR3s include the opening cysteine and the closing phenylalanine or tryptophan. A D gene is named only where the DNA matches it firmly. Part of the rows lack a size; the others show once, few, many or a class for expanded clones.

TRBV20-1	NA	TRBJ2-2	few	CSARDSQRNTGELFF	TGCAGTGCTAGAGATTCACAGAGAAACACCGGGGAGCTGTTTTTT
TRBV7-9	NA	TRBJ1-1	few	CASSSGGGAFF	TGTGCCAGCAGCTCGGGAGGTGGGGCTTTCTTT
TRBV7-2	TRBD2	TRBJ2-1	many	CASSLTSGGYEQFF	TGTGCCAGCAGCTTAACTAGCGGGGGGTATGAGCAGTTCTTC
TRBV3-1	NA	TRBJ2-7	NA	CASSPGTGSLQYF	TGTGCCAGCAGCCCTGGAACGGGGTCTTTACAGTACTTC
TRBV7-9	NA	TRBJ2-5	few	CASSPWSQETQYF	TGTGCCAGCAGCCCCTGGTCCCAAGAGACCCAGTACTTC
TRBV6-1	TRBD2	TRBJ2-7	few	CASSFPGTSGAYEQYF	TGTGCCAGCAGTTTCCCCGGGACTAGCGGGGCGTACGAGCAGTACTTC
TRBV5-5	NA	TRBJ2-7	many	CASSLERVYEQYF	TGTGCCAGCAGTCTAGAGCGCGTTTACGAGCAGTACTTC
TRBV20-1	NA	TRBJ1-2	many	CSARPSYGYTF	TGCAGTGCTAGACCCAGCTATGGCTACACCTTC
TRBV6-4	NA	TRBJ1-1	few	CASSDSWNTEAFF	TGTGCCAGCAGTGACTCGTGGAACACTGAAGCTTTCTTT
TRBV5-1	NA	TRBJ2-7	NA	CASTSRYEQYF	TGCGCCAGCACCTCCCGCTACGAGCAGTACTTC
TRBV10-3	NA	TRBJ2-7	NA	CAIRGQTALSEQYF	TGTGCCATCAGAGGACAGACCGCCCTCTCCGAGCAGTACTTC
TRBV5-5	NA	TRBJ1-5	NA	CASSSLYSNQPQHF	TGTGCCAGCAGCTCCCTATATAGCAATCAGCCCCAGCATTTT
TRBV11-2	NA	TRBJ2-7	few	CASSLLASYEQYF	TGTGCCAGCAGCTTATTGGCATCCTACGAGCAGTACTTC
TRBV7-2	NA	TRBJ2-4	NA	CASSLFGGGQAQNIQYF	TGTGCCAGCAGCTTATTCGGCGGTGGACAAGCACAAAACATTCAGTACTTC
TRBV13	TRBD2	TRBJ2-5	many	CASSWGTSGRNQETQYF	TGTGCCAGCAGCTGGGGGACTAGCGGGAGGAACCAAGAGACCCAGTACTTC
TRBV7-2	NA	TRBJ1-3	few	CASSLDRISGNTIYF	TGTGCCAGCAGCTTAGACAGGATCTCTGGAAACACCATATATTTT
TRBV5-6	NA	TRBJ1-1	NA	CASSSPTNTEAFF	TGTGCCAGCAGCTCTCCAACGAACACTGAAGCTTTCTTT
TRBV7-9	NA	TRBJ2-2	few	CASSPRFTGELFF	TGTGCCAGCAGCCCTAGATTCACCGGGGAGCTGTTTTTT
TRBV4-3	NA	TRBJ1-3	NA	CASSHATDRFSGNTIYF	TGCGCCAGCAGCCACGCTACCGACAGGTTCTCTGGAAACACCATATATTTT
TRBV2	NA	TRBJ2-1	few	CASTGEWGNEQFF	TGTGCCAGCACTGGGGAATGGGGCAATGAGCAGTTCTTC
TRBV12-3/TRBV12-4	TRBD1	TRBJ2-2	NA	CASSYTGGGGELFF	TGTGCCAGCAGCTATACAGGGGGCGGCGGGGAGCTGTTTTTT
TRBV20-1	NA	TRBJ2-3	NA	CSAPGLPLGDTQYF	TGCAGTGCCCCGGGACTCCCTCTGGGGGATACGCAGTATTTT
TRBV5-5	NA	TRBJ2-7	NA	CASSRVGAAYEQYF	TGTGCCAGCAGCCGGGTTGGGGCGGCATACGAGCAGTACTTC
TRBV2	NA	TRBJ1-4	few	CASRTRNEKLFF	TGTGCCAGCAGAACCAGAAATGAAAAACTGTTTTTT
TRBV25-1	NA	TRBJ2-3	few	CASQGVPGPADTQYF	TGTGCCAGTCAGGGAGTCCCGGGACCGGCAGATACGCAGTATTTT
TRBV18	NA	TRBJ1-5	few	CASSPSAGNQPQHF	TGTGCCAGCTCACCATCGGCAGGCAATCAGCCCCAGCATTTT
TRBV27	NA	TRBJ2-2	few	CASSLRGLQNTGELFF	TGTGCCAGCAGTCTACGGGGACTGCAAAACACCGGGGAGCTGTTTTTT
TRBV24-1	NA	TRBJ1-1	few	CATSDSTGREAFF	TGTGCCACCAGTGATTCTACAGGGCGGGAAGCTTTCTTT
TRBV11-3	NA	TRBJ1-6	many	CASRTHGHSPLHF	TGTGCCAGCAGGACACACGGGCATTCACCCCTCCACTTT
TRBV7-2	NA	TRBJ2-3	few	CASSRFMGSTDTQYF	TGTGCCAGCAGCCGGTTTATGGGCTCTACAGATACGCAGTATTTT
TRBV4-3	NA	TRBJ2-6	many	CASSQDASSGANVLTF	TGCGCCAGCAGCCAAGATGCCAGCTCTGGGGCCAACGTCCTGACTTTC
TRBV5-1	NA	TRBJ2-1	NA	CASSYQLAASYNEQFF	TGCGCCAGCAGCTACCAGTTGGCGGCCTCCTACAATGAGCAGTTCTTC
TRBV7-8	TRBD2	TRBJ2-5	NA	CASRPTGTIQETQYF	TGTGCCAGCAGGCCTACCGGGACTATACAAGAGACCCAGTACTTC
TRBV20-1	NA	TRBJ2-3	NA	CSAREDFSGTDTQYF	TGCAGTGCTAGAGAGGACTTCTCCGGCACAGATACGCAGTATTTT
TRBV7-9	NA	TRBJ2-5	NA	CASSPRRESETQYF	TGTGCCAGCAGCCCCCGGAGGGAGTCAGAGACCCAGTACTTC